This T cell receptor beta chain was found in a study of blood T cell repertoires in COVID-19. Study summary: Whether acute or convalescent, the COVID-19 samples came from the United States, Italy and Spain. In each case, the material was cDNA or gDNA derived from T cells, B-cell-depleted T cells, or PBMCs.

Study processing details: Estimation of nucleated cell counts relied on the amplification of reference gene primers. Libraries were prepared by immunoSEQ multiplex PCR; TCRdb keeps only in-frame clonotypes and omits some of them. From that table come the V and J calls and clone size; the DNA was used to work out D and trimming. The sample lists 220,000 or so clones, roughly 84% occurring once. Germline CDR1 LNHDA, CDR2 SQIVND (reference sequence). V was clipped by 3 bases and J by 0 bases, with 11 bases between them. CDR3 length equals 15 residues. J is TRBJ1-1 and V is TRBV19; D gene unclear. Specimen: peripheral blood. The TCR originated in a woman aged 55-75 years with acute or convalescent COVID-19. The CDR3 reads CASSIGIKMNTEAFF. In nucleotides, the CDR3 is TGTGCCAGTAGTATCGGGATTAAAATGAACACTGAAGCTTTCTTT.